This T cell receptor beta chain was retrieved from a study of pediatric ulcerative colitis. Study results and limitations: Acute severe colitis showed lower rectal diversity from clonal expansions. Two patients had blood samples with substantially reduced template counts.

Produced via immunoSEQ multiplex PCR; TCRdb's table is partial and in-frame only. The sample carries 64,000 or so clones, more than 60% recorded once. This clone appeared once. Its antigen is still unknown. The blood sample was taken during the colonoscopy visit. This TCR derives from a boy aged 10-17 years with moderate ulcerative colitis. Sequenced material: blood.

The CDR3 reads CASPRQGHHNEQFF. As DNA, the CDR3 is TGTGCCAGCCCCCGACAGGGGCACCACAATGAGCAGTTCTTC. J is TRBJ2-1 and V is TRBV30; 8 bases line up with TRBD1. V lost 8 bases to trimming and J lost 5 bases; unmatched junction nucleotides: 11. Germline lookup yields CDR1 GTSNPN and CDR2 SVGIG (reference sequence). The CDR3 is 14 residues long.